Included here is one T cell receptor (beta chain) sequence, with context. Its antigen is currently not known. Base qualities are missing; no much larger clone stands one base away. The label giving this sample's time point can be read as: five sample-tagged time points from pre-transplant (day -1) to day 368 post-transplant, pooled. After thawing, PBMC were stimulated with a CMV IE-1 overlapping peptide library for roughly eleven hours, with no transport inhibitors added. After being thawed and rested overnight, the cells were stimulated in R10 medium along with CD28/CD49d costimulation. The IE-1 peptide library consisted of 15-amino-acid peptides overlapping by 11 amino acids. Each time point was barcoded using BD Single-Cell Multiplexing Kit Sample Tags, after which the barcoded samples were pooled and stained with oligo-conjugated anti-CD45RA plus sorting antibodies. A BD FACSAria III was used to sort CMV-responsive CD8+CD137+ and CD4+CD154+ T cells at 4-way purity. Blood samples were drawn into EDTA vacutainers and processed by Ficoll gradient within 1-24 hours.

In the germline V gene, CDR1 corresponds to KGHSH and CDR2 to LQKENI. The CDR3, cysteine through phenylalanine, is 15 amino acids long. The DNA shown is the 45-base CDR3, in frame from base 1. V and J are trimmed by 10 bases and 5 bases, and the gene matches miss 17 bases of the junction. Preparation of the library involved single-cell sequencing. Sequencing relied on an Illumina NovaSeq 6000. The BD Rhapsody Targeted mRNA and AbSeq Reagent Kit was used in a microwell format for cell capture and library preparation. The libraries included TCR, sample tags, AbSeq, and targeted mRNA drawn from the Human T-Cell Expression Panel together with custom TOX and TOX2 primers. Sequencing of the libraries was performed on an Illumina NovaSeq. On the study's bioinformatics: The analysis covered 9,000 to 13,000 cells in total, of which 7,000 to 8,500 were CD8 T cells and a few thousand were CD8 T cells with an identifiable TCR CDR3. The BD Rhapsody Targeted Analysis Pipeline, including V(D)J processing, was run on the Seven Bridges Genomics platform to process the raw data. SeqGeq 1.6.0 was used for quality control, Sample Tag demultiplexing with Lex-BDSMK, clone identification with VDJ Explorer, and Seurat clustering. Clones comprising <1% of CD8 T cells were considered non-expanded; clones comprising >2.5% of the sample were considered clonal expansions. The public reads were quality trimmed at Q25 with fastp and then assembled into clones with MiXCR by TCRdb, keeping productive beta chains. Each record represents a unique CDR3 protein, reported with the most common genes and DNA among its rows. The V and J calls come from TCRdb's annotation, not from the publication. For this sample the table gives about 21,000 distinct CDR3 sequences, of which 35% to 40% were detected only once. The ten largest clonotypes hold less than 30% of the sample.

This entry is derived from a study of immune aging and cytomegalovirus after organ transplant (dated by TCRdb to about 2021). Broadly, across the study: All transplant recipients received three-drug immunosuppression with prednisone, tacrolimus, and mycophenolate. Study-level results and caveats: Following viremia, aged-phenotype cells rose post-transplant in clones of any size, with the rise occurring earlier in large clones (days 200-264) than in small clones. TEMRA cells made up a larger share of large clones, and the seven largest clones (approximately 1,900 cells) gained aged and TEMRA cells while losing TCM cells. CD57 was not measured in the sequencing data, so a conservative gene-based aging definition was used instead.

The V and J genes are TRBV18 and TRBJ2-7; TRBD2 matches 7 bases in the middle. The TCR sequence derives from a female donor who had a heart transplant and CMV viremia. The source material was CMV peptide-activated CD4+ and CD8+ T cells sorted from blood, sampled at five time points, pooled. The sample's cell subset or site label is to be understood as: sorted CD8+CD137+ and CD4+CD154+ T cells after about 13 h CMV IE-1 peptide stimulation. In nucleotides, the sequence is TGTGCCAACCCACTGAACGGGCTAGCGGAAAACGAGCAGTACTTC. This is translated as CANPLNGLAENEQYF.